One sample yielded the 17 T cell receptor beta chains listed below, sequenced in a study of shared clonotypes between healthy human individuals. Terminally differentiated effector memory CD45RA+ cells were excluded by CCR7 positive selection of CD45RO-negative cells. TCRdb keeps only in-frame clones here, not all; method: immunoSEQ multiplex PCR. The sample yields 630,000 or so clones, roughly 98% seen once. Sample: naive CD8+ T cells sorted from blood. The receptors here all came from a man aged 25 to 40 in good health.

The chain has TRBV18 and TRBJ2-3, with TRBD2 matching 8 bases. The V gene end was trimmed by 2 bases and the J gene end by 5 bases; junction bases not matched to a gene: 3. Germline V gives CDR1 KGHSH, CDR2 LQKENI. The CDR3 is 14 residues long. The CDR3 nucleotides read TGTGCCAGCTCACCAAGGACTAGCCAAGATACGCAGTATTTT. Amino acid sequence: CASSPRTSQDTQYF.

V is TRBV4-1 and J is TRBJ2-7; 8 nucleotides agree with TRBD2. J was trimmed by 4 bases and V by 4 bases; bases with no gene match: 3. The CDR3 sequence is 13 residues long. Germline CDR1 reads MGHRA; CDR2 reads YSYEKL. In DNA form, the CDR3 reads TGCGCCAGCAGCCCGAGCGGGGGTTACGAGCAGTACTTC. Amino acids: CASSPSGGYEQYF.

The rearrangement joins TRBV10-1 to TRBJ2-7; no clear D. Germline loops: CDR1 WNHNN, CDR2 SYGVQD (reference sequence). V was clipped by 4 bases and J by 0 bases, with 7 bases between them. CDR3 length equals 13 residues. CDR3: CASSAQNSYEQYF. The CDR3 DNA follows: TGCGCCAGCAGTGCACAGAACTCCTACGAGCAGTACTTC.

CDR3 bases: TGTGCCAGTATGGGACAGGGCTATGGCTACACCTTC. Protein: CASMGQGYGYTF. This rearrangement joins TRBV19 to TRBJ1-2; 9 bases fit TRBD1. CDR3 length equals 12 residues. Germline V lookup: CDR1 LNHDA, CDR2 SQIVND (reference sequence). The V segment lost 7 bases and the J segment 4 bases; nucleotides outside the gene matches: 1. The full variable domain, in which reference TRBV19 and TRBJ1-2 provide the parts outside the CDR3, is DGGITQSPKYLFRKEGQNVTLSCEQNLNHDAMYWYRQDPGQGLRLIYYSQIVNDFQKGDIAEGYSVSREKKESFPLTVTSAQKNPTAFYLCASMGQGYGYTFGSGTRLTVV.

This clone was detected only once. The chain carries TRBV6-5 and TRBJ2-3, with D maybe TRBD2 (6 bases). V was pared by 6 bases and J by 8 bases, with 15 bases between. There are 13 residues in the CDR3. CDR1 and CDR2 (germline): MNHEY, SVGAGI. The CDR3 protein is CASSPDWGVTQYF. Here the CDR3 DNA reads TGTGCCAGCAGCCCCGACTGGGGGGTTACGCAGTATTTT.

To note about this clone: Different DNA sequences within this sample yield the same CDR3. The rearrangement joins TRBV27 to TRBJ2-3; D gene unclear. The germline V and J ends were trimmed by 5 bases and 1 base, with 4 bases remaining between them. Germline V gene lookup returns CDR1 MNHEY and CDR2 SMNVEV (reference sequence). The CDR3 is 12 amino acids. CDR3 coding DNA: TGTGCCAGCAGTGCGCGCACAGATACGCAGTATTTT. This sequence encodes CASSARTDTQYF.

Concerning this clone: Other DNA sequences of this sample code for an identical CDR3. This CDR3 is CASSITGSSYNEQFF. The CDR3 coding sequence is TGTGCCAGTAGTATTACGGGGAGCTCCTACAATGAGCAGTTCTTC. V is TRBV19 and J is TRBJ2-1; TRBD2 might be the D (5 bases). This CDR3 spans 15 amino acids. Trimming removed 3 bases at V and 0 bases at J, with 9 bases between. Germline V CDR1 and CDR2: LNHDA, SQIVND (reference sequence).

The chain combines TRBV9 with TRBJ2-7; D is perhaps TRBD2 (7 bases). Germline V lookup: CDR1 SGDLS, CDR2 YYNGEE. The CDR3 is 14 amino acids. With 3 bases removed from V and 2 bases from J, the gap between germline ends came to 12 bases. Here the CDR3 DNA reads TGTGCCAGCAGCGGGAGGGAGGGGGCCTACGAGCAGTACTTC. Encoded protein: CASSGREGAYEQYF.

The genes are TRBV30 and TRBJ1-1; 7 bases are a match to TRBD1. Germline V gene data show CDR1 as GTSNPN and CDR2 as SVGIG (reference sequence). Trimming at V came to 1 base and at J to 0 bases, leaving 5 bases not matched to a gene. The CDR3 is 15 amino acids. Written as DNA, the CDR3 is TGTGCCTGGAGTGCCCCGGACAGGATGAACACTGAAGCTTTCTTT. Protein: CAWSAPDRMNTEAFF.

This clone was observed once. The chain employs TRBV4-3 and TRBJ1-2; D is uncertain. V was cut by 0 bases and J by 3 bases, with 8 bases left in between. Germline V CDR1 and CDR2: LGHNA, YSLEER. This CDR3 spans 14 amino acids. The CDR3 here is CASSQDRGHYGYTF. The DNA of the CDR3 is TGCGCCAGCAGCCAAGATCGGGGTCACTATGGCTACACCTTC.

The J gene is TRBJ2-4, the V gene TRBV7-9; 7 bases align to TRBD2. The CDR3 covers 15 residues. The germline V gene has CDR1 SEHNR and CDR2 FQNEAQ (reference sequence). Unmatched junction bases numbered 9, after V lost 5 bases and J lost 5 bases. The DNA for the CDR3 is TGTGCCAGCAGCCGAAGTGGGGGGAGGGAAAACATTCAGTACTTC. Translated, it gives CASSRSGGRENIQYF.

This chain connects TRBV7-6 to TRBJ2-1; 8 positions agree with TRBD2. The CDR3 contains 17 residues. With V trimmed by 2 bases and J by 0 bases, 6 bases remained unmatched. Germline values: CDR1 SGHVS, CDR2 FNYEAQ. The CDR3 region is CASSLYKRGSSYNEQFF. The CDR3 nucleotides are TGTGCCAGCAGCTTATATAAGCGGGGGAGCTCCTACAATGAGCAGTTCTTC. The full variable domain, in which reference TRBV7-6 and TRBJ2-1 provide the parts outside the CDR3, is GAGVSQSPRYKVTKRGQDVALRCDPISGHVSLYWYRQALGQGPEFLTYFNYEAQQDKSGLPNDRFSAERPEGSISTLTIQRTEQRDSAMYRCASSLYKRGSSYNEQFFGPGTRLTVL.

CDR3 nucleotide sequence: TGTGCCAGCAGCCTGGGGACTAGCGGGAATACCTACGAGCAGTACTTC. Translating it yields CASSLGTSGNTYEQYF. The gene calls are TRBV5-6 and TRBJ2-7, with 13 bases fitting TRBD2. J was trimmed by 2 bases and V by 4 bases; bases with no gene match: 6. Germline V gene data show CDR1 as SGHDT and CDR2 as YYEEEE. The CDR3 extends over 16 amino acids.

This chain uses TRBV7-9 with TRBJ1-1; no reliable D call. Germline CDR1 SEHNR, CDR2 FQNEAQ (reference sequence). The CDR3 is made up of 14 amino acids. The V end lost 5 bases, the J end lost 5 bases, and 15 bases lay between the germline ends. The CDR3 DNA follows: TGTGCCAGCAGCCCCATACGAAGTCAGACTGAAGCTTTCTTT. Its protein is CASSPIRSQTEAFF.

This rearrangement joins TRBV7-8 to TRBJ2-5, with D unclear. This CDR3 is 13 amino acids long. Per the germline V gene, CDR1 is SGHVS and CDR2 is FQNEAQ. V dropped 2 bases and J dropped 5 bases, with 9 bases sitting between them. DNA for the CDR3: TGTGCCAGCAGCTTACTAGTTGAGGAGACCCAGTACTTC. Translating gives CASSLLVEETQYF.

CDR3 coding DNA: TGTGCCAGCAGTGATCAGGGGTATCAGCCCCAGCATTTT. This encodes CASSDQGYQPQHF. J is TRBJ1-5 and V is TRBV6-1; a possible D gene is TRBD1 (6 bases). Germline-derived CDR1 and CDR2 are MNHNS and SASEGT. Between the trimmed V and J ends, which lost 3 bases and 5 bases, there was a span of 8 bases. The CDR3 runs to 13 residues.

V gene TRBV19 combines with J gene TRBJ2-7; a weak D match, TRBD1 (5 bases). The ends were cut back, 6 bases at V and 6 bases at J, with 18 bases in the middle. Germline V gene sequence: CDR1 LNHDA, CDR2 SQIVND (reference sequence). This CDR3 has 14 residues. CDR3 coding DNA: TGTGCCAGTAGCAGGCTAGGGGATCCCCTCGAGCAGTACTTC. This codes for CASSRLGDPLEQYF.